What follows are 17 T cell receptor beta chains derived from one specimen sequenced in a study of molecular identifiers for immune sequencing clone quantification. One entry per CDR3 protein results from TCRdb running MiXCR on the PCR reads. The sample carries more than 250,000 distinct CDR3 sequences, over 20% recorded once. Sequencing was carried out using naive CD8+ T cells from blood, with Jurkat cell RNA spiked in. Documented subset: FACS-sorted CD8+CD4-CCR7+CD45RA+ naive T cells. Receptors originate from a human donor in good health. Some libraries in this study had Jurkat cell RNA spiked in.

At least ten counts were recorded for this clonotype. This sequence joins TRBV6-2 or TRBV6-3 and TRBJ1-5; perhaps TRBD1 as D (5 bases). The CDR3 runs 15 residues. Looked up from germline, CDR1 is MNHEY and CDR2 is SVGEGT. Between the trimmed V and J ends, which lost 4 bases and 2 bases, there was a span of 12 bases. CDR3 sequence: CASSLTALGNQPQHF. The CDR3 nucleotides are TGTGCCAGCAGTTTGACAGCGTTGGGCAATCAGCCCCAGCATTTT.

The table lists this clonotype with many counts. The CDR3: CASSTGGETEAFF. As DNA, the CDR3 is TGTGCCAGCAGTACAGGGGGAGAAACTGAAGCTTTCTTT. The chain is built from TRBV9 and TRBJ1-1, with TRBD1 identical over 8 bases. The CDR3 runs to 13 residues. J was trimmed by 5 bases and V by 5 bases; bases with no gene match: 5. Germline V gene lookup returns CDR1 SGDLS and CDR2 YYNGEE.

This clonotype has a count of ten or more. This chain links TRBV6-5 with TRBJ2-3, with D uncertain. V was cut by 0 bases and J by 4 bases, with 5 bases left in between. The germline gives CDR1 MNHEY, CDR2 SVGAGI. CDR3 size: 13 residues. CDR3 loop: CASSYSKADTQYF. The CDR3 DNA reads TGTGCCAGCAGTTACTCGAAGGCAGATACGCAGTATTTT.

This clonotype has a count of ten or more. This chain uses TRBV12-3 or TRBV12-4 with TRBJ2-1; the match to TRBD1 covers 9 bases. The junction had 11 bases not matched to a gene; V was cut back by 5 bases and J by 9 bases. This CDR3 comprises 15 residues. The CDR3 DNA reads TGTGCCAGCAGTCTGGGACAGGGCCCGATGGGTGAGCAGTTCTTC. Translation: CASSLGQGPMGEQFF.

This clonotype appeared many times. This chain links TRBV7-9 with TRBJ1-4; D gene ambiguous. This CDR3 is 14 amino acids long. V gave up 7 bases and J gave up 0 bases, with 9 bases separating them. Germline V CDR1 and CDR2: SEHNR, FQNEAQ (reference sequence). The chain's CDR3 is CASKVVATNEKLFF. CDR3 coding DNA: TGTGCCAGCAAGGTTGTTGCAACTAATGAAAAACTGTTTTTT. Together with reference TRBV7-9 and TRBJ1-4, the CDR3 gives the full variable domain: DTGVSQNPRHKITKRGQNVTFRCDPISEHNRLYWYRQTLGQGPEFLTYFQNEAQLEKSRLLSDRFSAERPKGSFSTLEIQRTEQGDSAMYLCASKVVATNEKLFFGSGTQLSVL.

This clonotype was observed many times. CDR3 protein: CSVELYNEQFF. The CDR3 DNA reads TGCAGCGTCGAACTCTACAATGAGCAGTTCTTC. The V gene is TRBV29-1, the J gene TRBJ2-1, with D hard to call. Germline assignment: CDR1 SQVTM and CDR2 ANQGSEA. CDR3 length equals 11 residues. V lost 6 bases to trimming and J lost 3 bases, with 6 bases between them.

J is TRBJ1-5 and V is TRBV11-2, with 7 bases aligning to TRBD1. Per the germline V gene, CDR1 is SGHAT and CDR2 is FQNNGV. J was trimmed by 4 bases and V by 3 bases; bases with no gene match: 6. The CDR3 covers 15 residues. The CDR3 DNA sequence: TGTGCCAGCAGCTTGGGACAGTTGCCGAATCAGCCCCAGCATTTT. It encodes CASSLGQLPNQPQHF.

In this sample, this clonotype turned up many times. The rearrangement links TRBV6-5 to TRBJ1-4, with 7 bases identical to TRBD1. V lost 1 base, J lost 7 bases, and 6 bases stayed unmatched. Germline-derived CDR1 and CDR2 are MNHEY and SVGAGI. The CDR3 runs to 15 residues. The CDR3 sequence is CASSYLGGAGEKLFF. In DNA, the CDR3 is TGTGCCAGCAGTTACTTAGGGGGCGCGGGTGAAAAACTGTTTTTT.

This clonotype was seen ten or more times. This sequence joins TRBV7-9 and TRBJ2-5; D perhaps matches TRBD1 (8 bases). This CDR3 has 14 amino acids. CDR1 is SEHNR and CDR2 is FQNEAQ in the germline V gene (reference sequence). Trimming took 5 bases from V and 9 from J, leaving 19 bases between them. CDR3 loop: CASSPLGQAGAQYF. The CDR3 DNA is TGTGCCAGCAGCCCACTGGGACAGGCGGGGGCCCAGTACTTC. Using reference TRBV7-9 and TRBJ2-5 for the parts outside the CDR3, the full variable domain is DTGVSQNPRHKITKRGQNVTFRCDPISEHNRLYWYRQTLGQGPEFLTYFQNEAQLEKSRLLSDRFSAERPKGSFSTLEIQRTEQGDSAMYLCASSPLGQAGAQYFGPGTRLLVL.

A remark on this clonotype: This may stem from a read error, because a much larger clone lies one nucleotide away. In DNA form, the CDR3 reads TGTGCCAGCGGCTTGATCCGGGAGAGCTCCTACGAGCAGTACTTC. Translating gives CASGLIRESSYEQYF. The V call is TRBV5-6, the J call TRBJ2-7; possible D gene TRBD2, 6 bases. This CDR3 comprises 15 residues. Germline-derived CDR1 and CDR2 are SGHDT and YYEEEE. Full variable domain (remainder filled in from reference TRBV5-6 and TRBJ2-7): DAGVTQSPTHLIKTRGQQVTLRCSPKSGHDTVSWYQQALGQGPQFIFQYYEEEERQRGNFPDRFSGHQFPNYSSELNVNALLLGDSALYLCASGLIRESSYEQYFGPGTRLTVT.

In its sample, this clonotype was seen many times. The V gene is TRBV6-5, the J gene TRBJ1-4, with D unresolved. V was clipped by 4 bases and J by 7 bases, with 10 bases between them. Germline values: CDR1 MNHEY, CDR2 SVGAGI. The CDR3 is 13 residues long. In DNA, the CDR3 is TGTGCCAGCAGTTTGGGAGGGATTGAAAAACTGTTTTTT. This encodes CASSLGGIEKLFF.

This clonotype was counted only a few times. One base away lies a much larger clone, so this may be a sequencing read error. This rearrangement joins TRBV7-2 to TRBJ1-1; D is uncertain. Germline-derived CDR1 and CDR2 are SGHTA and FQGNSA. This CDR3 is 15 amino acids long. Trimming stripped 3 bases from V and 5 bases from J, with 16 bases between. CDR3 sequence (DNA): TGTGCCAGCAGCTTTCTGACTCTGGGTTTAACTGAAGCTTTCTTT. Translation gives CASSFLTLGLTEAFF.

This clonotype was detected only a few times. This sequence joins TRBV7-9 and TRBJ1-5; the D gene is possibly TRBD1 (5 bases). The CDR3 has 16 residues. Trimming removed 4 bases from V and 5 bases from J, with 18 bases in between. The germline V gene has CDR1 SEHNR and CDR2 FQNEAQ (reference sequence). CDR3 sequence: CASSSALGGAHQPQHF. As DNA, the CDR3 is TGTGCCAGCAGCTCCGCCCTGGGAGGGGCCCATCAGCCCCAGCATTTT.

This clonotype has a handful of counts. The chain employs TRBV13 and TRBJ2-5, with 13 bases matching TRBD2. Germline lookup yields CDR1 PRHDT and CDR2 FYEKMQ (reference sequence). Losses at the gene ends were 4 bases for V and 6 bases for J; bases not matched to a gene: 5. The CDR3 has 15 residues. The DNA of the CDR3 is TGTGCCAGCAGCTCCTCGGGACTAGCGGGACAGACCCAGTACTTC. This translates into CASSSSGLAGQTQYF.

This clonotype was seen only a few times. The V and J genes are TRBV27 and TRBJ2-7, with TRBD2 identical over 10 bases. The length of the CDR3 is 15 residues. The germline V gene has CDR1 MNHEY and CDR2 SMNVEV (reference sequence). V shed 5 bases, J shed 3 bases, and the junction held 7 bases outside the gene matches. CDR3 in DNA: TGTGCCAGCAGTCCAAGACTAGCGGGTATCTACGAGCAGTACTTC. This encodes CASSPRLAGIYEQYF.

This clonotype was detected once. This clone may be a read error of a much larger clone one base away. The chain is built from TRBV6-5 and TRBJ2-3; D might be TRBD2 (6 bases). The CDR3 has 13 amino acids. Germline V gene sequence: CDR1 MNHEY, CDR2 SVGAGI. The V and J ends lost 8 bases and 3 bases respectively, with 12 bases between them. CDR3 region: CASPGGSTDTQYF. The CDR3 nucleotides are TGTGCCAGCCCTGGGGGGTCAACAGATACGCAGTATTTT.

At least ten counts were recorded for this clonotype. V and J are TRBV7-9 and TRBJ1-1, with D uncertain. The CDR3 is made up of 13 amino acids. Trimming cost V 4 bases and J 0 bases, with 6 bases left between them. The V gene's germline CDR1 is SEHNR and CDR2 FQNEAQ (reference sequence). The CDR3 loop is CASSSPLNTEAFF. In DNA form, the CDR3 reads TGTGCCAGCAGCTCGCCCTTGAACACTGAAGCTTTCTTT.